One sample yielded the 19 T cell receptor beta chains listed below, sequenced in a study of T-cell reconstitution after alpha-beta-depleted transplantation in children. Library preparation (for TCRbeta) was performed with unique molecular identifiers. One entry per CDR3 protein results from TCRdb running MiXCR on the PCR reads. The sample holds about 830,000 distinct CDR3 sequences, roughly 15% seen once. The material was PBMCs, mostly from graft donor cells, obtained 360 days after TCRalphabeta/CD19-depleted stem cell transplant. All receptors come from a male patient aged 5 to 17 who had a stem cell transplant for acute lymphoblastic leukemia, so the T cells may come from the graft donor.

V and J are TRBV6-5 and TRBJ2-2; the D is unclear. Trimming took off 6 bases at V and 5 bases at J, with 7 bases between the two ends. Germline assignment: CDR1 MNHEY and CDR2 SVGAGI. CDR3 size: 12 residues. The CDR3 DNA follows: TGTGCCAGCAGGGGAAAGACCGGGGAGCTGTTTTTT. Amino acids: CASRGKTGELFF.

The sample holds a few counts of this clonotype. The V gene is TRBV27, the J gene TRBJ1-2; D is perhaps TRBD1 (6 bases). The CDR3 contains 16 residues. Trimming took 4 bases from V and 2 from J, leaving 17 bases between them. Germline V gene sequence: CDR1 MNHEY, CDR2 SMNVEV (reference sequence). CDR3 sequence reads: CASSSLTGPLNYGYTF. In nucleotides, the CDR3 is TGTGCCAGCAGTTCCCTGACAGGCCCATTGAACTATGGCTACACCTTC.

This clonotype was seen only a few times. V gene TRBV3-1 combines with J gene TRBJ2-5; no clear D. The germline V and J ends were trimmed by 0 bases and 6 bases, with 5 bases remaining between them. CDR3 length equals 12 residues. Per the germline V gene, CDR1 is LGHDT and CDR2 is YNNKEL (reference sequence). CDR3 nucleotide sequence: TGTGCCAGCAGCCAAGATCGACAGACCCAGTACTTC. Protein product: CASSQDRQTQYF.

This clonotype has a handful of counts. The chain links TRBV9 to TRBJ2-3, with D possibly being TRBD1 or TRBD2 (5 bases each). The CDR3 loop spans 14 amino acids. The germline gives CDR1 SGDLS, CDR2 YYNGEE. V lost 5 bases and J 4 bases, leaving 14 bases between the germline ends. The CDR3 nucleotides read TGTGCCAGCAGTTACCGGGACGCTGCAGATACGCAGTATTTT. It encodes CASSYRDAADTQYF.

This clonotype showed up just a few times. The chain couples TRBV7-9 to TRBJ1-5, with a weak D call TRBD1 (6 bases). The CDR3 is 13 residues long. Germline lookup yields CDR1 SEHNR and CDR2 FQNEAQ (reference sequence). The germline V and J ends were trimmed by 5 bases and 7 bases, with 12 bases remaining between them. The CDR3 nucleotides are TGTGCCAGCAGCCCGGAGACAGGCCAGCCCCAGCATTTT. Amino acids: CASSPETGQPQHF.

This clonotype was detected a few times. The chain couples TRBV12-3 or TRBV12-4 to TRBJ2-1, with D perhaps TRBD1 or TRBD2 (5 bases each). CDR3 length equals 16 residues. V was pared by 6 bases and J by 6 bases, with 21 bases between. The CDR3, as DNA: TGTGCCAGCAGCTCCGGGTTAGGGACCCACCTCAATGAGCAGTTCTTC. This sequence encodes CASSSGLGTHLNEQFF.

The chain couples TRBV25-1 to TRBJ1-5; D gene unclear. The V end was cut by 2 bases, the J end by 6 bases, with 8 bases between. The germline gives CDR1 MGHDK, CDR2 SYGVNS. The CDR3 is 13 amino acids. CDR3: CASSEGGSQPQHF. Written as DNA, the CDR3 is TGTGCCAGCAGTGAAGGAGGGAGTCAGCCCCAGCATTTT.

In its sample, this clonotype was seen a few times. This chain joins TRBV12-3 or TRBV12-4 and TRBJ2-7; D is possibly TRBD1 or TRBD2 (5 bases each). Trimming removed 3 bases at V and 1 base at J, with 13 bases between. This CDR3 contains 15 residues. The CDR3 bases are TGTGCCAGCAGTTTGGGGGAACTAGTTTCCTACGAGCAGTACTTC. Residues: CASSLGELVSYEQYF.

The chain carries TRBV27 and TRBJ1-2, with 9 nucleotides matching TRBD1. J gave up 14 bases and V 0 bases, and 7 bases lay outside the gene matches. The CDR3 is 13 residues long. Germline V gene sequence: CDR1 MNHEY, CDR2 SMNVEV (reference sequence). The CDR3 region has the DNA TGTGCCAGCAGTTTATCGGCGGGGACAGGGAAGACCTTC. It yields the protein CASSLSAGTGKTF.

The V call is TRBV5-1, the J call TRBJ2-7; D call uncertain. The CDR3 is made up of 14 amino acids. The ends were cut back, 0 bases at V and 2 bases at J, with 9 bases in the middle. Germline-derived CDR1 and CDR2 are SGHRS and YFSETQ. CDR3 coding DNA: TGCGCCAGCAGCTTGGCGGGCAACCCCTACGAGCAGTACTTC. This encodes CASSLAGNPYEQYF.

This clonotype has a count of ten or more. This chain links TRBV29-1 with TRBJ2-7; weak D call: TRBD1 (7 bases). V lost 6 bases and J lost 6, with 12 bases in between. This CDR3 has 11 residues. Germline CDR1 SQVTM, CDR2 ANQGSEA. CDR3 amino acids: CSVRGVGEQYF. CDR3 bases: TGCAGCGTCAGGGGGGTAGGCGAGCAGTACTTC.

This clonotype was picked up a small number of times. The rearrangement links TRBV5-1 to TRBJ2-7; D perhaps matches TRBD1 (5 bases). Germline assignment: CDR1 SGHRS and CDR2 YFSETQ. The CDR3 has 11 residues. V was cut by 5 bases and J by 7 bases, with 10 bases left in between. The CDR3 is CASRGRKEQYF. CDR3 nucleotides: TGCGCCAGCAGGGGGCGAAAAGAGCAGTACTTC.

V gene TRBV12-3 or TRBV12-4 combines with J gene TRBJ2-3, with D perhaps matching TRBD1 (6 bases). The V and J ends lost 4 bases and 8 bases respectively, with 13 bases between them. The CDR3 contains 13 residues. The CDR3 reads CASSSRDIPTQYF. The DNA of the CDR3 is TGTGCCAGCAGTTCCCGGGACATTCCTACGCAGTATTTT.

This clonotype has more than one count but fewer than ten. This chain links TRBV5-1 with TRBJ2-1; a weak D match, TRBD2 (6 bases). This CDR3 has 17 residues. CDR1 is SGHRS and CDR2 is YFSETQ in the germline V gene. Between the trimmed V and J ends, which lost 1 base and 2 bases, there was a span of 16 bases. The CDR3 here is CASSLSMRLGPYNEQFF. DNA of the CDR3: TGCGCCAGCAGCTTGAGTATGAGACTAGGTCCCTACAATGAGCAGTTCTTC.

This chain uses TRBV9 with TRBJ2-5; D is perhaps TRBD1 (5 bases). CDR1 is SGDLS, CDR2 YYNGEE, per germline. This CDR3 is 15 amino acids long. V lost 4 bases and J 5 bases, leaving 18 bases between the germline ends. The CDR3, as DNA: TGTGCCAGCAGCCCTGGGGCGGCCCTGTATGAGACCCAGTACTTC. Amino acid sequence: CASSPGAALYETQYF.

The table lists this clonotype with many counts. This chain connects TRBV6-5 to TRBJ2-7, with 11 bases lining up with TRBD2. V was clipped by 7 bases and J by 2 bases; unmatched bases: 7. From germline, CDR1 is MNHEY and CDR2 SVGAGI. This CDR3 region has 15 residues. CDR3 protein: CASIRTSGRPYEQYF. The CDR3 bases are TGTGCCAGCATCCGAACTAGCGGGAGACCCTACGAGCAGTACTTC.

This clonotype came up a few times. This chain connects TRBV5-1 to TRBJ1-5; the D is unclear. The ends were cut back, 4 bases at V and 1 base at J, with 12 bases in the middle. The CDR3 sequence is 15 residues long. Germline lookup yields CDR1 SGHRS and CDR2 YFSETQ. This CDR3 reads CASSARGGSNQPQHF. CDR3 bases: TGCGCCAGCAGCGCGCGAGGCGGAAGCAATCAGCCCCAGCATTTT.

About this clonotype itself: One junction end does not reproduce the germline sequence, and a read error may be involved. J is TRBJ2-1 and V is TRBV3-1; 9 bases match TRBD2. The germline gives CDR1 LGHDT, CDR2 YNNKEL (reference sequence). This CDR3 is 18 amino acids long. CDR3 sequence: CASTQDLGLAGSYNEQFF. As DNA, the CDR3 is TGTGCCAGCACCCAAGATCTCGGTCTAGCGGGGTCCTACAATGAGCAGTTCTTC.

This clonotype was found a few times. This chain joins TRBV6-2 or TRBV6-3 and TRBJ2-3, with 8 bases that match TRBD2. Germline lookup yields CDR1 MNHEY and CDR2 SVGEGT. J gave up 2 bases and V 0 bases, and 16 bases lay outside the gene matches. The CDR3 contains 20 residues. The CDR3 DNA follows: TGTGCCAGCAGTTACTCTCAGAACCCCCATAGCGGGGCGGACACAGATACGCAGTATTTT. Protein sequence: CASSYSQNPHSGADTDTQYF.